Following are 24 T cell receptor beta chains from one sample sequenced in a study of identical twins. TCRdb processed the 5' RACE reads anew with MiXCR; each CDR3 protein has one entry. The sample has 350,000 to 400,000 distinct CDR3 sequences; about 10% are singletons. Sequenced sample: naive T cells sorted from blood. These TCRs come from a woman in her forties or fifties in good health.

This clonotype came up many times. The CDR3 DNA is TGCAGCGTTGATTCCTCGAACTATGGCTACACCTTC. Translation gives CSVDSSNYGYTF. This chain links TRBV29-1 with TRBJ1-2; D ambiguous. Trimming took off 3 bases at V and 2 bases at J, with 7 bases between the two ends. CDR3 length: 12 residues. Germline V gene lookup returns CDR1 SQVTM and CDR2 ANQGSEA.

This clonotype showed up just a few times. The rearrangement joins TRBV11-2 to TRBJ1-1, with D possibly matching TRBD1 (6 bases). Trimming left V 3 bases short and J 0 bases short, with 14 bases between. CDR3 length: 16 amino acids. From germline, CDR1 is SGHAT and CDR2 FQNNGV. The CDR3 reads CASSLGASGVNTEAFF. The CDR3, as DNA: TGTGCCAGCAGCTTGGGCGCCTCAGGGGTGAACACTGAAGCTTTCTTT.

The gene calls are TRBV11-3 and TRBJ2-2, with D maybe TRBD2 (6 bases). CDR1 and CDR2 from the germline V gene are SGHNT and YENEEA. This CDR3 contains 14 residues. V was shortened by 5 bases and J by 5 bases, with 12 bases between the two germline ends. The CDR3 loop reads CASSPTSWTGELFF. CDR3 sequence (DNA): TGTGCCAGCAGCCCGACTAGTTGGACCGGGGAGCTGTTTTTT.

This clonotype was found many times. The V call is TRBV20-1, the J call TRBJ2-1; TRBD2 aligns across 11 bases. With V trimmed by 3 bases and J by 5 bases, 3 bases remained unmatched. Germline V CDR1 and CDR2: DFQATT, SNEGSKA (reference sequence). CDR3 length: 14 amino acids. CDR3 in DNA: TGCAGTGCTAGTCGGGGACTAGCGGACAATGAGCAGTTCTTC. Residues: CSASRGLADNEQFF.

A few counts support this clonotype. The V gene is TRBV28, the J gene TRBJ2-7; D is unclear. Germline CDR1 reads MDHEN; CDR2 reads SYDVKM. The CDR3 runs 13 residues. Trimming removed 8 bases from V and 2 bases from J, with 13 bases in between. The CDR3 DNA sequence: TGTGCCAGCGTCCCCGCACTACCCTACGAGCAGTACTTC. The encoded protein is CASVPALPYEQYF.

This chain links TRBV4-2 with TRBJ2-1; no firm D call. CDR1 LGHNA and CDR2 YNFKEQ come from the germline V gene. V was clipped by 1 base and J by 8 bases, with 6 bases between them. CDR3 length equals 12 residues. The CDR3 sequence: CASSQGWHEQFF. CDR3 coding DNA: TGTGCCAGCAGCCAAGGGTGGCATGAGCAGTTCTTC.

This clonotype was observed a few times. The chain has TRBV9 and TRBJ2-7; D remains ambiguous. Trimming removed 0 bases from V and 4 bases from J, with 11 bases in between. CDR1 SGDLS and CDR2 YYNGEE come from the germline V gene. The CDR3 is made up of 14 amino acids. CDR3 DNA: TGTGCCAGCAGCGTAGCCGGCGCGGAATACGAGCAGTACTTC. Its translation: CASSVAGAEYEQYF.

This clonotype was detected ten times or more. CDR3 amino acids: CASKFLDRESQPQHF. CDR3 coding DNA: TGTGCCAGCAAATTCTTGGACAGGGAAAGTCAGCCCCAGCATTTT. This chain links TRBV2 with TRBJ1-5; 8 positions agree with TRBD1. Germline V gene lookup returns CDR1 SNHLY and CDR2 FYNNEI. Losses at the gene ends were 7 bases for V and 6 bases for J; bases not matched to a gene: 11. The CDR3 runs to 15 residues.

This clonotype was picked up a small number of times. CDR3: CASSVKRAGNEQFF. The CDR3 nucleotides are TGTGCCAGCAGTGTAAAGCGGGCCGGTAATGAGCAGTTCTTC. The chain carries TRBV12-3 or TRBV12-4 and TRBJ2-1; maybe TRBD2 (6 bases). This CDR3 contains 14 residues. Trimming cost V 5 bases and J 7 bases, with 15 bases left between them.

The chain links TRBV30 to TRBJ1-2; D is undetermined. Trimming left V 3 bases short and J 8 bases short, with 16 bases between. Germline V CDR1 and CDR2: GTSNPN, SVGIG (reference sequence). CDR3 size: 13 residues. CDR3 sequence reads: CAWSLERGYGYTF. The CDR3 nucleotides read TGTGCCTGGAGCTTAGAACGAGGTTACGGCTACACCTTC.

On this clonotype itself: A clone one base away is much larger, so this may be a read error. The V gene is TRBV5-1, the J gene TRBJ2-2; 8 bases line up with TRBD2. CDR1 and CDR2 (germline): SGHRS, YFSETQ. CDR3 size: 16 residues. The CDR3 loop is CSSSSEGTSRTGELFF. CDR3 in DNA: TGCTCCAGCAGTTCAGAGGGGACTAGTCGCACCGGGGAGCTGTTTTTT. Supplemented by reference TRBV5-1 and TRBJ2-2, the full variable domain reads KAGVTQTPRYLIKTRGQQVTLSCSPISGHRSVSWYQQTPGQGLQFLFEYFSETQRNKGNFPGRFSGRQFSNSRSEMNVSTLELGDSALYLCSSSSEGTSRTGELFFGEGSRLTVL.

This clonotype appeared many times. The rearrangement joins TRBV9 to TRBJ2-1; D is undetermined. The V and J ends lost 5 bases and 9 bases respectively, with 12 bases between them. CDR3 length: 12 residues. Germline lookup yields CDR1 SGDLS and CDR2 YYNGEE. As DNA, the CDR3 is TGTGCCAGCAGTTTTGGGCTCAGTGAGCAGTTCTTC. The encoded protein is CASSFGLSEQFF.

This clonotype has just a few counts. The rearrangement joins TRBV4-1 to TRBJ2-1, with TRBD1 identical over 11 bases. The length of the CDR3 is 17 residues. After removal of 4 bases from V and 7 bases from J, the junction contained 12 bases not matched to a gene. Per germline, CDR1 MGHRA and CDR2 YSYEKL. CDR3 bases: TGCGCCAGCAGCCTCCGGGGACAGGGGGAAGGGGATAATGAGCAGTTCTTC. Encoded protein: CASSLRGQGEGDNEQFF.

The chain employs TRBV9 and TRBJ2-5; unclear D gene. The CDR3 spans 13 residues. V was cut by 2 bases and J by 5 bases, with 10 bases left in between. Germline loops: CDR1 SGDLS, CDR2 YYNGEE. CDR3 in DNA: TGTGCCAGCAGCGTCTCACCTCCGGAGACCCAGTACTTC. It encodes CASSVSPPETQYF. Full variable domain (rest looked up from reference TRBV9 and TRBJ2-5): DSGVTQTPKHLITATGQRVTLRCSPRSGDLSVYWYQQSLDQGLQFLIQYYNGEERAKGNILERFSAQQFPDLHSELNLSSLELGDSALYFCASSVSPPETQYFGPGTRLLVL.

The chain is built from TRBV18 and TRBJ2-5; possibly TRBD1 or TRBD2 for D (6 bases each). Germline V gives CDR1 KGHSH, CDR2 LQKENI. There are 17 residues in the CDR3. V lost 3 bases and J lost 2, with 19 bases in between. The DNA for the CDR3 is TGTGCCAGCTCACCGTTGAGGGGGGCCCGGGGGCAAGAGACCCAGTACTTC. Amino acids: CASSPLRGARGQETQYF.

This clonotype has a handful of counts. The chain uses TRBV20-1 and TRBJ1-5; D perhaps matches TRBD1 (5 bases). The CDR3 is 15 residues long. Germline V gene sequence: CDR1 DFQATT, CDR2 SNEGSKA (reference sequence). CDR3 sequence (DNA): TGCACCGCTAGCCAGGGAGGAGATAGCAATCAGCCCCAGCATTTT. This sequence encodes CTASQGGDSNQPQHF.

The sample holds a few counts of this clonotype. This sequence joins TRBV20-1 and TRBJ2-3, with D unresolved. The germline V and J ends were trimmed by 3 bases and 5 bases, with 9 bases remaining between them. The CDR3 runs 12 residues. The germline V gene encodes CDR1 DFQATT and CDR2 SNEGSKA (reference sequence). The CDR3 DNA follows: TGCAGTGCTAGTGGGTGGGAAGATACGCAGTATTTT. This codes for CSASGWEDTQYF.

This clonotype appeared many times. In DNA form, the CDR3 reads TGTGCCAGCAGCGTTAGCGGGAGTAGGACAGATACGCAGTATTTT. Residues: CASSVSGSRTDTQYF. The J gene is TRBJ2-3, the V gene TRBV9, with 9 positions matching TRBD2. The J segment lost 3 bases and the V segment lost 2 bases, leaving 4 bases of the junction unmatched. CDR3 length: 15 amino acids. Germline CDR1 SGDLS, CDR2 YYNGEE.

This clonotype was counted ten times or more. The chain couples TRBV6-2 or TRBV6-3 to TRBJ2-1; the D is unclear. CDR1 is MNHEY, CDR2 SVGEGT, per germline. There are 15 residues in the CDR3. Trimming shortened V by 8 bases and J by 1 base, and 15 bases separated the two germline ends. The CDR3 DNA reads TGTGCCAGCTCCGGCGGAATCACTTCCTACAATGAGCAGTTCTTC. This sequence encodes CASSGGITSYNEQFF.

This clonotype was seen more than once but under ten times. The CDR3 DNA reads as TGCGCCAGCGCCGTGGCTGGGGCCAACGTCCTGACTTTC. It translates to CASAVAGANVLTF. This chain joins TRBV5-1 and TRBJ2-6; D ambiguous. Trimming took off 7 bases at V and 2 bases at J, with 7 bases between the two ends. This CDR3 is 13 amino acids long. Germline CDR1 is SGHRS and CDR2 is YFSETQ.

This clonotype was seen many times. The DNA of the CDR3 is TGTGCCAGCAGCTATAGCGGGAGCTCCTACAATGAGCAGTTCTTC. Translated, it gives CASSYSGSSYNEQFF. V and J are TRBV6-5 and TRBJ2-1, with 9 bases aligning to TRBD2. J gave up 0 bases and V 6 bases, and 3 bases lay outside the gene matches. Germline CDR1 and CDR2: MNHEY and SVGAGI. This CDR3 has 15 amino acids.

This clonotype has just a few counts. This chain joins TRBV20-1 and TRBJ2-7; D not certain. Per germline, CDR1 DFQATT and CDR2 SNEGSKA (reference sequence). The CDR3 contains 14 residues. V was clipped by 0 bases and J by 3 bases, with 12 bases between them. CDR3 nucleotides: TGCAGTGCTAGAGATCTAGGGTCGGACTACGAGCAGTACTTC. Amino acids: CSARDLGSDYEQYF.

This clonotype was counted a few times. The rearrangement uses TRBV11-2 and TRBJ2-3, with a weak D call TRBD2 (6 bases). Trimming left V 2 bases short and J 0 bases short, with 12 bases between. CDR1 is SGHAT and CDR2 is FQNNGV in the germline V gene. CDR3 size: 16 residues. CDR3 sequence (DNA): TGTGCCAGCAGCTTACTCCTAGCGCAGAGCACAGATACGCAGTATTTT. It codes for CASSLLLAQSTDTQYF.

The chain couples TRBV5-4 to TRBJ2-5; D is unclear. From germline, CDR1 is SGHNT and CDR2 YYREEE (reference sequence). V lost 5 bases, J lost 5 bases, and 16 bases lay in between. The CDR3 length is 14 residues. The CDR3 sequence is CASRKRLDWETQYF. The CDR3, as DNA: TGTGCCAGCAGGAAGCGCCTAGATTGGGAGACCCAGTACTTC.